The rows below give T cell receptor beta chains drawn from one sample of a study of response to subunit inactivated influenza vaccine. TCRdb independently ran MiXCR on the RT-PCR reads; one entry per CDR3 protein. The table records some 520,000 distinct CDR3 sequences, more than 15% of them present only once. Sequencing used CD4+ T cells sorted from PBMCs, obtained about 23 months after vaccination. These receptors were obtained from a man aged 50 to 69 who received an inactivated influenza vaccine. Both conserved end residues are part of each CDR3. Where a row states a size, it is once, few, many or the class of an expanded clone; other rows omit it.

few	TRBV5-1	CASSGDRENTEAFF
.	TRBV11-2	CASSLESRGYTF
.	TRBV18	CASSPRGTADQPQHF
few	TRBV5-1	CASSQTLAGVDEQYF
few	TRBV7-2	CASSTRPGRRSYEQYF
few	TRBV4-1	CASSQDGGGFYEQYF
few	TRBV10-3	CAISGTGDYGYTF
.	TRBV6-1	CASSPHGTGSSYEQYF
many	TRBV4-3	CASSQDNRPTGELFF
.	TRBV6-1	CASSPRTGTYGYTF
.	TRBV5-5	CASSPAETVTGELFF
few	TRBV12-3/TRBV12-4	CASSFNAYTIYF
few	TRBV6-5	CASSSLSSGRRDEQFF
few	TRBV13	CASSSGLAGGSDTQYF
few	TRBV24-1	CATSDPHGGTSGNNEQFF
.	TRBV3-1	CASSQAAGSSETQYF
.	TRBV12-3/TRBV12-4	CASRKSGNHKDGNLGEAFF
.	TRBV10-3	CAISESWGSEAFF
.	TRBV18	CASSPEAGQVSGELFF
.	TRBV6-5	CASSYEGQGTGYEQYF
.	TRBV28	CASRGRGRGYEQYF
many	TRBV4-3	CASSGTTGDEQYF
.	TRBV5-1	CASSLKGQGDTEAFF
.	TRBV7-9	CASSPGQRLNEKLFF
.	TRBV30	CAWKWTGAGGELFF
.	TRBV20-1	CSARDLQSSYNSPLHF
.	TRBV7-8	CASSLGLWQGDGYTF
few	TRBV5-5	CASSLVGDREQYF
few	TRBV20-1	CSATGTSGGPYTQYF
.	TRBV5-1	CASSASGSLDTQYF
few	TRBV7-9	CASSFGGGSNSPLHF
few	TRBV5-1	CASSLDRQGQAFF
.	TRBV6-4	CASSPGQGKALSAGRSYEQYF
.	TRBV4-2	CASSQESGEDTQYF
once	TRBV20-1	CSARAPPQNRQTGNTDTQYF
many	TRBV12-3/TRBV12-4	CASRPGRKSNEQFF
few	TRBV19	CASSMWDSPLHF
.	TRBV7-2	CASSSVRGLNEQFF